This record concerns one TCR beta chain sequence. Trimming left V 5 bases short and J 2 bases short, with 13 bases between. This CDR3 is built from 14 residues. CDR1 is KGHSH and CDR2 is LQKENI in the germline V gene. This entry is derived from a study of shared clonotypes between healthy human individuals. The table came from immunoSEQ multiplex PCR; TCRdb's copy has only in-frame clones and leaves some out. Of roughly 1,100,000 clones listed, approximately 76% are singletons. What was sequenced was memory CD4+ T cells sorted from blood. Sample subset: CD45RA-negative fraction. The TCR comes from a man aged 18 to 35 in good health. This sequence joins TRBV18 and TRBJ2-7; the D is unclear. The CDR3 coding sequence is TGTGCCAGCTCAACGGGCCAGATTGCCTACGAGCAGTACTTC. This translates into CASSTGQIAYEQYF.